The 10 T cell receptor beta chains below were found in one sample sequenced in a study of T cell responses to AZD1222 COVID-19 vaccine. Data came from immunoSEQ multiplex PCR; TCRdb stores just in-frame clones and leaves some out. Of about 110,000 clones detected, 86% appear once; the ten largest clones hold under 4%. The sequences come from peripheral blood, collected on day 0 of AZD1222 vaccination. These receptors all come from an adult in good health.

The V and J genes are TRBV28 and TRBJ1-5; D is ambiguous. CDR3 length equals 15 residues. Germline V gene data show CDR1 as MDHEN and CDR2 as SYDVKM. V was cut by 5 bases and J by 0 bases, with 11 bases left in between. CDR3 region: CASSGRDLSNQPQHF. The CDR3 DNA sequence: TGTGCCAGCAGTGGGAGGGATCTTAGCAATCAGCCCCAGCATTTT.

The chain recombines TRBV5-4 with TRBJ2-7; 9 bases map to TRBD1. Per germline, CDR1 SGHNT and CDR2 YYREEE (reference sequence). The CDR3 is made up of 16 amino acids. J lost 2 bases, V lost 0 bases, and 6 bases had no gene match. The CDR3 sequence: CASSLGGTGNTYEQYF. CDR3 DNA sequence: TGTGCCAGCAGCTTGGGGGGGACAGGGAACACCTACGAGCAGTACTTC.

V gene TRBV30 combines with J gene TRBJ1-2, with unresolved D. The V end was cut by 4 bases, the J end by 1 base, with 4 bases between. The germline CDR1 and CDR2 sequences are GTSNPN and SVGIG (reference sequence). The CDR3 is 11 amino acids. CDR3 in amino acids: CAWTLNYGYTF. The DNA for the CDR3 is TGTGCCTGGACACTTAACTATGGCTACACCTTC.

The V call is TRBV28, the J call TRBJ1-2; D possibly corresponds to TRBD1 (6 bases). The CDR3 sequence is 14 residues long. The germline CDR1 and CDR2 sequences are MDHEN and SYDVKM. The V gene lost 4 bases and the J gene lost 4 bases, with 13 bases spanning the gap. CDR3 amino acids: CASSSPGGGYGYTF. The CDR3 DNA sequence: TGTGCCAGCAGTTCCCCGGGAGGGGGCTATGGCTACACCTTC.

This chain links TRBV6-1 with TRBJ1-5; D is uncertain. The germline V and J ends were trimmed by 2 bases and 9 bases, with 17 bases remaining between them. The CDR3 is made up of 15 amino acids. Germline V gene sequence: CDR1 MNHNS, CDR2 SASEGT. CDR3: CASSELSTLPLPQHF. The CDR3 DNA reads as TGTGCCAGCAGTGAACTCTCCACCTTGCCTTTGCCCCAGCATTTT.

This clone was observed a few times. This sequence joins TRBV5-1 and TRBJ1-1; no reliable D call. Trimming left V 4 bases short and J 5 bases short, with 12 bases between. This CDR3 is built from 13 residues. Germline V gene data show CDR1 as SGHRS and CDR2 as YFSETQ. CDR3 DNA sequence: TGCGCCAGCAGCCGGGGAGGGAGTACTGAAGCTTTCTTT. It specifies CASSRGGSTEAFF.

The rearrangement links TRBV9 to TRBJ2-4; the D is unclear. Looked up from germline, CDR1 is SGDLS and CDR2 is YYNGEE. Trimming took 1 base from V and 14 from J, leaving 4 bases between them. This CDR3 is 9 amino acids long. In DNA, the CDR3 is TGTGCCAGCAGCGTATTTAAGTACTTC. It specifies CASSVFKYF.

The genes are TRBV28 and TRBJ2-5, with D perhaps matching TRBD2 (6 bases). The CDR3 runs 13 residues. The germline V gene encodes CDR1 MDHEN and CDR2 SYDVKM. V lost 10 bases and J lost 4, with 16 bases in between. The CDR3 loop is CATDGGLGETQYF. The CDR3 DNA reads TGTGCCACTGATGGAGGGTTGGGAGAGACCCAGTACTTC.

The chain combines TRBV4-1 with TRBJ2-3; TRBD2 agrees at 7 bases. Germline CDR1 reads MGHRA; CDR2 reads YSYEKL. This CDR3 has 17 amino acids. J was trimmed by 5 bases and V by 0 bases; bases with no gene match: 11. The CDR3 DNA is TGCGCCAGCAGCCAAGATTTTTTAGATGGGAGGGGAGATACGCAGTATTTT. It encodes CASSQDFLDGRGDTQYF.

The chain has TRBV23-1 and TRBJ1-4; TRBD1 agrees at 8 bases. TRBV23-1 is treated as an ORF (open reading frame) with a function not yet certain. V dropped 6 bases and J dropped 4; count of bases not matched to a gene: 7. The CDR3 totals 15 residues. The CDR3 loop is CASSLGTGRNEKLFF. The DNA for the CDR3 is TGCGCCAGCAGCTTGGGGACAGGTCGTAATGAAAAACTGTTTTTT.